These 24 T cell receptor beta chains share one sample of origin, sequenced in a study of blood T cell repertoires in COVID-19. Assay used: immunoSEQ multiplex PCR; TCRdb lists only in-frame clones, some missing. The table lists 150,000 or so clones, about 85% of them singletons. The sequenced material came from PBMCs or T cells enriched from blood (not recorded which). The receptor source for this set is a woman in her thirties or forties with acute COVID-19.

The sample holds a few counts of this clone. The chain employs TRBV2 and TRBJ2-7; 7 bases agree with TRBD1. The CDR3 is made up of 13 amino acids. Germline V gene lookup returns CDR1 SNHLY and CDR2 FYNNEI. V shed 11 bases, J shed 4 bases, and the junction held 11 bases outside the gene matches. The chain's CDR3 is CAGRATGLYEQYV. The CDR3 DNA follows: TGTGCCGGCCGGGCGACAGGGTTATACGAGCAGTACGTC.

V and J are TRBV9 and TRBJ2-3, with D unclear. Trimming left V 0 bases short and J 2 bases short, with 13 bases between. Germline V gives CDR1 SGDLS, CDR2 YYNGEE. The CDR3 covers 16 residues. CDR3 protein: CASSVVAGVNTDTQYF. The CDR3 DNA sequence: TGTGCCAGCAGCGTAGTAGCCGGAGTAAACACAGATACGCAGTATTTT.

This chain connects TRBV5-6 to TRBJ2-3, with TRBD1 matching 11 bases. With V trimmed by 4 bases and J by 3 bases, 7 bases remained unmatched. Germline assignment: CDR1 SGHDT and CDR2 YYEEEE. The CDR3 is made up of 16 amino acids. The CDR3 nucleotides are TGTGCCAGCAGCGTCGGGACAGGGGGGTGGACAGATACGCAGTATTTT. Translation: CASSVGTGGWTDTQYF.

V usage is TRBV27 and J usage is TRBJ1-6, with D uncertain. Per the germline V gene, CDR1 is MNHEY and CDR2 is SMNVEV (reference sequence). Trimming shortened V by 3 bases and J by 3 bases, and 6 bases separated the two germline ends. CDR3 length equals 14 residues. This chain's CDR3 is CASSFQNYNSPLHF. For the CDR3, the DNA is TGTGCCAGCAGTTTCCAGAACTATAATTCACCCCTCCACTTT.

The chain combines TRBV4-1 with TRBJ2-7; D may be TRBD2 (6 bases). The CDR3 runs to 16 residues. CDR1 MGHRA and CDR2 YSYEKL come from the germline V gene. V shed 2 bases and J shed 2 bases, with 16 bases lying between them. The chain's CDR3 is CASSQLIGTGTYEQYF. The DNA of the CDR3 is TGCGCCAGCAGCCAACTAATAGGGACTGGAACCTACGAGCAGTACTTC.

V gene TRBV10-3 combines with J gene TRBJ2-1; tentative D call: TRBD2 (5 bases). V shed 5 bases and J shed 8 bases, with 19 bases lying between them. The CDR3 runs to 15 residues. Per germline, CDR1 ENHRY and CDR2 SYGVKD. CDR3 residues: CAISHVLVQEDEQFF. The CDR3 nucleotides read TGTGCCATCAGTCACGTACTAGTCCAGGAGGATGAGCAGTTCTTC.

The J gene is TRBJ2-1, the V gene TRBV5-1; 10 bases are a match to TRBD2. CDR3 length: 14 amino acids. CDR1 is SGHRS, CDR2 YFSETQ, per germline. After removal of 0 bases from V and 8 bases from J, the junction contained 2 bases not matched to a gene. This CDR3 is CASSLASGSDEQFF. CDR3 nucleotides: TGCGCCAGCAGCTTGGCTAGCGGGAGTGATGAGCAGTTCTTC.

This clone was counted a single time. This chain uses TRBV29-1 with TRBJ2-5; D is uncertain. Per the germline V gene, CDR1 is SQVTM and CDR2 is ANQGSEA. CDR3 length: 13 residues. Trimming stripped 3 bases from V and 1 base from J, with 9 bases between. CDR3 nucleotides: TGCAGCGTTGACTACCATAGCCAAGAGACCCAGTACTTC. Translating gives CSVDYHSQETQYF.

This clone was seen only once. The V call is TRBV11-2, the J call TRBJ2-3; TRBD2 agrees at 11 bases. The V and J ends lost 3 bases and 4 bases, in that order; junction bases with no gene match: 9. CDR1 is SGHAT and CDR2 is FQNNGV in the germline V gene. The CDR3 covers 17 residues. CDR3 sequence reads: CASSLARLAGFADTQYF. The CDR3 region has the DNA TGTGCCAGCAGCTTGGCACGACTAGCGGGATTCGCAGATACGCAGTATTTT.

This sequence joins TRBV5-6 and TRBJ1-1; unclear D gene. Germline-derived CDR1 and CDR2 are SGHDT and YYEEEE. V was trimmed by 4 bases and J by 1 base, leaving 14 bases between them. The CDR3 length is 15 residues. DNA for the CDR3: TGTGCCAGCAGCCCTTCGCGAAAGCGGAACACTGAAGCTTTCTTT. Translated: CASSPSRKRNTEAFF.

The chain uses TRBV19 and TRBJ1-5; 7 bases fit TRBD1. The V and J ends lost 2 bases and 6 bases, in that order; junction bases with no gene match: 10. Germline lookup yields CDR1 LNHDA and CDR2 SQIVND (reference sequence). This CDR3 is 16 amino acids long. CDR3 DNA: TGTGCCAGTAGTATACTTCCCTCACAGGGGACTCAGCCCCAGCATTTT. Its protein is CASSILPSQGTQPQHF.

The gene calls are TRBV19 and TRBJ2-2; 10 positions match TRBD2. This CDR3 has 15 amino acids. V lost 9 bases and J lost 2; bases outside the gene matches: 6. The V gene's germline CDR1 is LNHDA and CDR2 SQIVND (reference sequence). The CDR3 nucleotides read TGTGCCAGCCACCGGACTAGCGGTAACACCGGGGAGCTGTTTTTT. Encoded protein: CASHRTSGNTGELFF. The variable domain in full, completed from reference TRBV19 and TRBJ2-2, reads DGGITQSPKYLFRKEGQNVTLSCEQNLNHDAMYWYRQDPGQGLRLIYYSQIVNDFQKGDIAEGYSVSREKKESFPLTVTSAQKNPTAFYLCASHRTSGNTGELFFGEGSRLTVL.

The rearrangement joins TRBV27 to TRBJ2-1; 9 bases are a match to TRBD2. CDR3 length equals 15 residues. CDR1 and CDR2 from the germline V gene are MNHEY and SMNVEV (reference sequence). The junction had 9 bases not matched to a gene; V was cut back by 7 bases and J by 5 bases. The CDR3 DNA sequence: TGTGCCAGCATGGGGCGCCTAGCGGGACACAATGAGCAGTTCTTC. It is translated as CASMGRLAGHNEQFF.

This clone appeared a single time. The V and J genes are TRBV19 and TRBJ2-1, with TRBD2 identical over 10 bases. The CDR3 spans 16 residues. The ends lost 1 base at V and 4 bases at J; junction bases unmatched: 4. The germline V gene has CDR1 LNHDA and CDR2 SQIVND (reference sequence). The CDR3 DNA follows: TGTGCCAGTAGTATAGTCACTAGCGGGATTTACAATGAGCAGTTCTTC. Amino acid sequence: CASSIVTSGIYNEQFF.

The V and J genes are TRBV3-1 (or the pseudogene TRBV3-2) and TRBJ2-7; 9 bases align to TRBD2. Losses at the gene ends were 4 bases for V and 6 bases for J; bases not matched to a gene: 16. The length of the CDR3 is 17 residues. Germline CDR1 reads LGHDT; CDR2 reads YNNKEL (reference sequence). CDR3 nucleotide sequence: TGTGCCAGCAGCCCGACTACTGATAGCGGGAGTCGGGCCGAGCAGTACTTC. Its protein is CASSPTTDSGSRAEQYF.

This clone was observed a few times. The rearrangement uses TRBV7-2 and TRBJ2-1; D is perhaps TRBD2 (5 bases). CDR3 length equals 11 residues. The ends were cut back, 3 bases at V and 10 bases at J, with 7 bases in the middle. Germline CDR1 and CDR2: SGHTA and FQGNSA. Written as DNA, the CDR3 is TGTGCCAGCAGCTTCCCTAGCGAGCAGTTCTTC. It is translated as CASSFPSEQFF.

The chain uses TRBV2 and TRBJ2-7, with D uncertain. The length of the CDR3 is 12 residues. CDR1 and CDR2 from the germline V gene are SNHLY and FYNNEI. V was shortened by 3 bases and J by 4 bases, with 7 bases between the two germline ends. The CDR3 sequence is CASSDNGYEQYV. In DNA form, the CDR3 reads TGTGCCAGCAGTGATAACGGTTACGAGCAGTACGTC.

In its sample, this clone was seen a few times. The genes are TRBV3-1 (or the pseudogene TRBV3-2) and TRBJ2-2; 9 nucleotides agree with TRBD2. Looked up from germline, CDR1 is LGHDT and CDR2 is YNNKEL (reference sequence). V shed 0 bases, J shed 15 bases, and the junction held 2 bases outside the gene matches. CDR3 length: 12 amino acids. This CDR3 reads CASSQDSGSLFF. CDR3 bases: TGTGCCAGCAGCCAAGATAGCGGGAGTTTGTTTTTT.

The chain joins TRBV7-3 to TRBJ2-5, with 12 bases lining up with TRBD2. V dropped 5 bases and J dropped 4; count of bases not matched to a gene: 5. The CDR3 runs 15 residues. Germline CDR1 and CDR2: SGHTA and FQGTGA. In DNA form, the CDR3 reads TGTGCCAGCAGCGCGACTAGCGGGAGTGTAGAGACCCAGTACTTC. Encoded protein: CASSATSGSVETQYF. The whole variable domain, remainder taken from reference TRBV7-3 and TRBJ2-5, is GAGVSQTPSNKVTEKGKYVELRCDPISGHTALYWYRQSLGQGPEFLIYFQGTGAADDSGLPNDRFFAVRPEGSVSTLKIQRTERGDSAVYLCASSATSGSVETQYFGPGTRLLVL.

The rearrangement links TRBV28 to TRBJ1-1, with a weak D call TRBD1 (5 bases). The length of the CDR3 is 16 residues. Germline CDR1 is MDHEN and CDR2 is SYDVKM. V dropped 0 bases and J dropped 1 base, with 12 bases sitting between them. The CDR3 is CASSLWSSGQNTEAFF. The DNA for the CDR3 is TGTGCCAGCAGTTTATGGTCGTCAGGGCAGAACACTGAAGCTTTCTTT.

This clone came up once. CDR3 in amino acids: CASSPGTSGYEQYF. CDR3 nucleotides: TGTGCCAGCTCACCAGGGACTAGCGGCTACGAGCAGTACTTC. This chain uses TRBV18 with TRBJ2-7, with 11 bases matching TRBD2. The ends lost 2 bases at V and 3 bases at J; junction bases unmatched: 0. The CDR3 consists of 14 residues. Germline V CDR1 and CDR2: KGHSH, LQKENI.

The rearrangement links TRBV10-3 to TRBJ2-5, with 10 bases fitting TRBD1. This CDR3 has 15 amino acids. With 3 bases clipped from V and 5 bases from J, the junction kept 6 bases outside the gene matches. Per germline, CDR1 ENHRY and CDR2 SYGVKD. This CDR3 reads CAISEGQGGRETQYF. DNA of the CDR3: TGTGCCATCAGTGAAGGACAGGGGGGGCGGGAGACCCAGTACTTC.

In its sample, this clone was seen a few times. The chain joins TRBV2 to TRBJ2-7; D is unresolved. V was clipped by 6 bases and J by 2 bases, with 11 bases between them. Germline V gene sequence: CDR1 SNHLY, CDR2 FYNNEI. The CDR3 loop spans 13 amino acids. CDR3 bases: TGTGCCAGCAGGAGAAACGATCCCTACGAGCAGTACTTC. Amino acid sequence: CASRRNDPYEQYF.

This clone was seen more than once but under ten times. The CDR3: CASSRDRTGNTIYF. The DNA for the CDR3 is TGTGCCAGCAGCCGGGACAGAACTGGAAACACCATATATTTT. This chain joins TRBV11-2 and TRBJ1-3, with 7 positions matching TRBD1. The CDR3 totals 14 residues. CDR1 and CDR2 from the germline V gene are SGHAT and FQNNGV. The V segment lost 5 bases and the J segment 2 bases; nucleotides outside the gene matches: 3.